A single TCR beta chain is shown here with its context. The table came from immunoSEQ multiplex PCR; TCRdb's copy has only in-frame clones and leaves some out. Among roughly 140,000 clones listed, approximately 84% were seen once. This sample stems from a study of blood T cell repertoires in COVID-19. About the research overall: Sample material is recorded as cDNA or gDNA derived from T cells, B-cell-depleted T cells, or PBMCs.

In assigning cohorts, the study relied on participant-reported clinical history. The V end lost 3 bases, the J end lost 10 bases, and 13 bases lay between the germline ends. The V gene's germline CDR1 is LNHDA and CDR2 SQIVND (reference sequence). The CDR3 is made up of 13 amino acids. V usage is TRBV19 and J usage is TRBJ2-1; D ambiguous. Sequences were obtained from PBMCs or T cells enriched from blood (not recorded which). The source of this sequence is a man aged 45-60 years in a cohort exposed to, infected with or recovered from COVID-19 (not recorded which). The CDR3 DNA reads TGTGCCAGTAGTATCACCGTGGGCCCGGAGCAGTTCTTC. It yields the protein CASSITVGPEQFF.